This TCR beta chain was found in a study of tumor-infiltrating lymphocytes in localized non-small cell lung cancer. Overall study context: Some samples were collected after neoadjuvant chemotherapy; smokers, never-smokers and several histologies were included. From each patient, both tumor and uninvolved lung, non-adjacent to tumor, were sampled. Whole-study results and caveats: Only some patients had TCR sequencing, depending on available tissue. Compared with uninvolved lung, tumors showed higher T cell infiltration by TCRbeta sequencing.

V was cut by 6 bases and J by 4 bases, with 19 bases left in between. CDR1 and CDR2 (germline): MNHNS, SASEGT. This CDR3 has 15 amino acids. The table came from immunoSEQ multiplex PCR; TCRdb's copy has only in-frame clones and leaves some out. The sample comprises fewer than 15,000 clones, approximately 66% of which are singletons, and 6% to 7.5% rests with the top ten. This clone was detected only a few times. Its antigen is still unknown. Sequencing used lung tumor tissue. This sequence joins TRBV6-1 and TRBJ2-7, with TRBD2 as a possible D gene (5 bases). The receptor comes from a human donor with non-small cell lung cancer. The CDR3 coding sequence is TGTGCCAGCAGGGATTATTTTGCGGGCATGTACGAGCAGTACTTC. Encoded protein: CASRDYFAGMYEQYF.